This T cell receptor (beta chain) was retrieved from a study of cytomegalovirus exposure and HLA in healthy donors. PCR was performed using 60 Vbeta and 13 Jbeta primers. Repertoires were generated with immunoSEQ multiplex PCR, while TCRdb's copy carries only in-frame clones and drops some. Here the sample spans approximately 120,000 clones, around 80% being singletons. The CDR3 sequence is 15 residues long. CDR1 is GTSNPN and CDR2 is SVGIG in the germline V gene (reference sequence). V lost 3 bases, J lost 5 bases, and 12 bases stayed unmatched. Healthy bone marrow donors made up the cohort. The chain couples TRBV30 to TRBJ2-5; 7 bases match TRBD1. This TCR derives from a woman between 50 and 59 years old in good health and CMV-seropositive. Material for sequencing was PBMCs. DNA of the CDR3: TGTGCCTGGAGCCTGCTAGAGGGGGCCGGGGAGACCCAGTACTTC. Its translation is CAWSLLEGAGETQYF.